A single sample gave rise to the 21 T cell receptor beta chains below, sequenced in a study of T cell clonality in common variable immunodeficiency. Whole-study findings and limits: Fewer deletions and N-nucleotide insertions were reportedly seen in common variable immunodeficiency TCR beta sequences.

Their antigens are not known. Clones were sequenced by immunoSEQ multiplex PCR, and TCRdb holds only the in-frame ones, with some missing. The sample gives 30,000 to 40,000 clones, none seen only once, and the top ten clones hold 6.5% to 7.5%. Material: peripheral blood mononuclear cells. The receptors come from a human donor with common variable immunodeficiency.

This clone occurred a few times. The CDR3 end lies 3 residues beyond the end of the read and is filled in from the germline J gene. The chain is built from TRBV18 and TRBJ2-7; 10 bases match TRBD2. This CDR3 has 13 residues. Trimming at V came to 5 bases and at J to 4 bases, leaving 2 bases not matched to a gene. Germline CDR1 and CDR2: KGHSH and LQKENI. CDR3 residues: CASSELAGYEQYF. CDR3 DNA (partial): TGTGCCAGCTCAGAACTAGCGGGATACGAG.

Remarks on this clone: The CDR3 goes on 3 residues after the read ends, and that part is filled in from the germline J gene. The chain links TRBV19 to TRBJ2-1, with 10 nucleotides matching TRBD2. Germline V gene data show CDR1 as LNHDA and CDR2 as SQIVND (reference sequence). The CDR3 covers 16 residues. J was trimmed by 5 bases and V by 1 base; bases with no gene match: 5. CDR3 region: CASSIAGTSVNNEQFF. The DNA read from the CDR3 is TGTGCCAGTAGTATAGCCGGGACTAGCGTAAACAATGAG.

The sample holds many counts of this clone. The CDR3 end lies 3 residues beyond the end of the read and is filled in from the germline J gene. The gene calls are TRBV6-1 and TRBJ2-1, with TRBD2 matching over 7 bases. Looked up from germline, CDR1 is MNHNS and CDR2 is SASEGT. V dropped 3 bases and J dropped 8; count of bases not matched to a gene: 7. The length of the CDR3 is 14 residues. This chain's CDR3 is CASSDFQGGDEQFF. Partial CDR3 DNA: TGTGCCAGCAGTGACTTTCAGGGAGGGGATGAG.

In this sample, this clone turned up a few times. CDR3 loop: CASSNRGAQGYTF. The sequenced CDR3 bases are TGTGCCAGTAGTAATCGGGGGGCGCAGGGC. The chain combines TRBV19 with TRBJ1-2; tentative D call: TRBD1 (6 bases). The CDR3 end lies 3 residues beyond the end of the read and is filled in from the germline J gene. Germline values: CDR1 LNHDA, CDR2 SQIVND (reference sequence). The CDR3 is made up of 13 amino acids.

In regard to this clone: The observed sequence ends 3 residues before the CDR3 terminus, with the missing tail filled in from the germline J gene. This chain connects TRBV7-3 to TRBJ2-3; tentative D call: TRBD2 (5 bases). This CDR3 contains 13 residues. The germline V gene has CDR1 SGHTA and CDR2 FQGTGA. V was cut by 4 bases and J by 4 bases, with 9 bases left in between. This CDR3 reads CASSSDSADTQYF. CDR3 bases read: TGTGCCAGCAGCTCTGATAGCGCAGATACG.

The table lists this clone with many counts. The read falls 3 residues short of the CDR3 end, and the missing part is taken from the germline J gene. The chain is built from TRBV14 and TRBJ2-3, with 15 nucleotides matching TRBD2. Germline V gene sequence: CDR1 SGHDN, CDR2 FVKESK. The CDR3 has 17 residues. With V trimmed by 4 bases and J by 6 bases, 8 bases remained unmatched. The part of the CDR3 DNA that was read is TGTGCCAGCAGCCCCGGACTAGCGGGAGGGCTTATCGATACG. Its translation is CASSPGLAGGLIDT. The entire CDR3 is CASSPGLAGGLIDTQYF.

In regard to this clone: The observed sequence ends 3 residues before the CDR3 terminus, with the missing tail filled in from the germline J gene. This chain joins TRBV11-2 and TRBJ1-2; D is possibly TRBD1 (6 bases). The length of the CDR3 is 14 residues. Germline CDR1 is SGHAT and CDR2 is FQNNGV. CDR3 region: CASSTRPAGDGYTF. The covered CDR3 bases are TGTGCCAGCAGCACTCGACCAGCAGGGGACGGC.

This clone was observed at least ten times. This CDR3 is CASSLRTAAGETQYF. CDR3 DNA (partial): TGTGCCAGCAGCTTACGGACGGCGGCGGGGGAGACC. The J gene is TRBJ2-5, the V gene TRBV7-6; weak D call: TRBD2 (6 bases). Read sequence stops 3 residues before the CDR3 end, and the germline J gene provides the missing end. From germline, CDR1 is SGHVS and CDR2 FNYEAQ. The ends were cut back, 2 bases at V and 5 bases at J, with 15 bases in the middle. The CDR3 sequence is 15 residues long.

A remark on this clone: The read falls 3 residues short of the CDR3 end, and the missing part is taken from the germline J gene. The rearrangement links TRBV7-3 to TRBJ2-1; TRBD2 aligns across 7 bases. From germline, CDR1 is SGHTA and CDR2 FQGTGA. The V and J ends lost 1 base and 8 bases, in that order; junction bases with no gene match: 8. The CDR3 contains 15 residues. The CDR3 protein is CASSLSSGYGDEQFF. The CDR3 bases that were read are TGTGCCAGCAGCTTAAGTAGCGGGTATGGCGATGAG.

By share, this clone counts as medium-sized. The read stops 3 residues short of the end of the CDR3; the missing end is completed from the germline J gene. The rearrangement uses TRBV20-1 and TRBJ1-2; D not certain. This CDR3 region has 13 residues. Germline V lookup: CDR1 DFQATT, CDR2 SNEGSKA (reference sequence). V lost 2 bases and J 3 bases, leaving 10 bases between the germline ends. The CDR3 here is CSARNPRDYGYTF. CDR3 bases read: TGCAGTGCTAGAAACCCAAGGGACTATGGC.

This clone has at least ten counts. Read data end 3 residues before the CDR3 end; the end is taken from the germline J gene. The chain employs TRBV27 and TRBJ2-2; D unclear. Germline lookup yields CDR1 MNHEY and CDR2 SMNVEV (reference sequence). The CDR3 sequence is 15 residues long. V lost 4 bases, J lost 6 bases, and 15 bases lay in between. The CDR3 here is CASSWARFTAGELFF. The sequenced CDR3 bases are TGTGCCAGCAGTTGGGCCAGGTTTACAGCCGGGGAG.

Notes on this clone: The read is 3 residues too short to cover the CDR3 end, so that end is filled in from the germline J gene. V is TRBV7-9 and J is TRBJ1-2, with D hard to call. This CDR3 has 15 residues. Deletions cut 1 base from V and 2 bases from J, with 11 bases between. CDR1 SEHNR and CDR2 FQNEAQ come from the germline V gene (reference sequence). CDR3 sequence reads: CASSLGAGRNYGYTF. CDR3 DNA (partial): TGTGCCAGCAGCTTAGGGGCGGGGAGGAACTATGGC.

The CDR3 sequence is CASSFADRREGYTF. CDR3 DNA, as far as it was read: TGTGCCAGCAGCTTCGCCGACAGGCGCGAAGGC. The chain recombines TRBV11-3 with TRBJ1-2; maybe TRBD1 (6 bases). Sequencing ends 3 residues short of the CDR3 end; the germline J gene provides the rest. The CDR3 spans 14 residues. Germline lookup yields CDR1 SGHNT and CDR2 YENEEA.

The CDR3 sequence is CASSLTAGGYTF. The CDR3 DNA, read in part, is TGTGCCAGCAGCTTGACAGCTGGTGGC. The chain links TRBV7-2 to TRBJ1-2; possibly TRBD1 for D (5 bases). The missing CDR3 end, 3 residues past where the read stops, is filled in from the germline J gene. Trimming stripped 3 bases from V and 7 bases from J, with 9 bases between. Germline CDR1 SGHTA, CDR2 FQGNSA. The CDR3 spans 12 residues.

A remark on this clone: From the germline J gene comes the end of the CDR3, since the read stops 3 residues before it. This rearrangement joins TRBV7-2 to TRBJ2-5, with D perhaps TRBD1 (5 bases). V was trimmed by 6 bases and J by 4 bases, leaving 18 bases between them. The germline V gene encodes CDR1 SGHTA and CDR2 FQGNSA. The CDR3 totals 15 residues. The covered CDR3 bases are TGTGCCAGCAGGTCAGACGGGTTAAGGGGAGAGACC. This gives the protein CASRSDGLRGET. The whole CDR3 reads CASRSDGLRGETQYF.

Points on this clone: The read is 3 residues too short to cover the CDR3 end, so that end is filled in from the germline J gene. The chain links TRBV7-9 to TRBJ2-7, with TRBD2 matching 11 bases. CDR1 SEHNR and CDR2 FQNEAQ come from the germline V gene (reference sequence). J lost 3 bases, V lost 6 bases, and 7 bases had no gene match. CDR3 size: 15 residues. The CDR3 bases that were read are TGTGCCAGCAGTGTGGGGACTAGCGGCCTCTACGAG. Protein product: CASSVGTSGLYE. The complete CDR3 sequence is CASSVGTSGLYEQYF.

This clone was detected many times. The sequence runs out 3 residues before the end of the CDR3; the remainder is reconstructed from the germline J gene. The chain links TRBV12-3 or TRBV12-4 to TRBJ1-6; 7 bases map to TRBD1. There are 13 residues in the CDR3. The J segment lost 8 bases and the V segment lost 5 bases, leaving 3 bases of the junction unmatched. CDR3 residues: CASSRDSYSPLHF. CDR3 bases read: TGTGCCAGCAGTCGGGACAGTTATTCACCC.

This clone was counted many times. The CDR3 loop is CASRGQGAGQPQHF. The DNA read from the CDR3 is TGTGCCAGCAGAGGACAGGGGGCGGGTCAGCCC. This chain connects TRBV25-1 to TRBJ1-5; 11 bases align to TRBD1. The CDR3 extends 3 residues past the end of the read, so its final part is completed from the germline J gene. Losses at the gene ends were 6 bases for V and 6 bases for J; bases not matched to a gene: 4. This CDR3 spans 14 amino acids. Germline V CDR1 and CDR2: MGHDK, SYGVNS.

At least ten counts were recorded for this clone. The CDR3 sequence: CSAITGTQSTDTQYF. CDR3 DNA, as far as it was read: TGCAGTGCTATAACGGGGACACAGAGCACAGATACG. V usage is TRBV20-1 and J usage is TRBJ2-3; D might be TRBD1 (6 bases). Read sequence stops 3 residues before the CDR3 end, and the germline J gene provides the missing end. The CDR3 has 15 residues. Per the germline V gene, CDR1 is DFQATT and CDR2 is SNEGSKA (reference sequence). The V and J ends lost 4 bases and 0 bases respectively, with 14 bases between them.

About this clone: The read finishes 3 residues shy of the CDR3 end, and the germline J gene is used to complete it. The chain uses TRBV5-6 and TRBJ2-2; D is perhaps TRBD2 (5 bases). The CDR3 consists of 15 residues. Germline-derived CDR1 and CDR2 are SGHDT and YYEEEE. V was trimmed by 2 bases and J by 3 bases, leaving 11 bases between them. CDR3 sequence: CASSLGPRDTGELFF. The DNA read from the CDR3 is TGTGCCAGCAGCTTAGGCCCGAGGGACACCGGGGAG. Full variable domain (rest looked up from reference TRBV5-6 and TRBJ2-2): DAGVTQSPTHLIKTRGQQVTLRCSPKSGHDTVSWYQQALGQGPQFIFQYYEEEERQRGNFPDRFSGHQFPNYSSELNVNALLLGDSALYLCASSLGPRDTGELFFGEGSRLTVL.

This clone was counted only a few times. Coverage ceases 3 residues before the CDR3 finishes, and the germline J gene fills in the end. The genes are TRBV6-1 and TRBJ2-3, with D tentatively TRBD1 (6 bases). The CDR3 is made up of 13 amino acids. Trimming pared 4 bases from V and 1 base from J, leaving 6 bases between. CDR1 and CDR2 (germline): MNHNS, SASEGT. CDR3 in amino acids: CASSGQGTDTQYF. CDR3 bases read: TGTGCCAGCAGTGGACAGGGCACAGATACG.